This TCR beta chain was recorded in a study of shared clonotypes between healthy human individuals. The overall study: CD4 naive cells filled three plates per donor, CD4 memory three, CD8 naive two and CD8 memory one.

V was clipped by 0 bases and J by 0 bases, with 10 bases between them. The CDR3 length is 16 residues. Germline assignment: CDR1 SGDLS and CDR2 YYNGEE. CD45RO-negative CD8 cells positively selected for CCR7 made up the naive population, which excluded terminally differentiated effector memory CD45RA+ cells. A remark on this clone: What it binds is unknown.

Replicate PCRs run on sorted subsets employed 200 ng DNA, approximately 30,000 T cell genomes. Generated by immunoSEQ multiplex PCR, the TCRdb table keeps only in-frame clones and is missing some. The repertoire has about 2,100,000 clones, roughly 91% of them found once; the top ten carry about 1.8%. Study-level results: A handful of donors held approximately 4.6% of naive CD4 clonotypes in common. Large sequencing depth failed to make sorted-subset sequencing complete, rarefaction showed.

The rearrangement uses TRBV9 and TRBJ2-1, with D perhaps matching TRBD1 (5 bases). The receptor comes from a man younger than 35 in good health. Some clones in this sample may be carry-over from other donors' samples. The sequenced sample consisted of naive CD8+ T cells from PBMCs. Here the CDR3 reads CASSVGGAHSYNEQFF. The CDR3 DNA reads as TGTGCCAGCAGCGTAGGGGGCGCCCACTCCTACAATGAGCAGTTCTTC.